What follows is one TCR beta chain and its context. The antigen it binds to is not known. No base-level quality is on record; no much larger clone is a single base apart. The data derive from a study of early stage breast cancer tumors (dated by TCRdb to about 2017). For the wider study: Of the roughly 17 invasive breast tumors, roughly 12 were found to be estrogen receptor-positive, progesterone receptor-positive and HER2-negative. Of the 12 ER+/PR+/HER2- tumors, eight were classified as invasive ductal carcinomas and four as invasive lobular carcinomas. The samples as a whole yielded approximately 2,800,000 detected templates, corresponding to nearly 1,100,000 unique clonotypes. The average read coverage per sample was about 10-fold.

According to the germline V gene, CDR1 reads SGHVS and CDR2 reads FNYEAQ. A distance of 18 bases separates the germline ends of V and J, which lose 8 bases and 7 bases respectively. The CDR3 covers 14 residues, taking in both the cysteine and the phenylalanine. Only the CDR3 DNA is retained, 42 bases long and in frame from the first base. The study profiled bulk TCR beta-chain repertoires in matched peripheral blood, tumor and adjacent normal breast tissue taken from approximately 15 patients with early-stage breast cancer. Before surgery, whole blood (roughly 5-10 mL) was collected into EDTA tubes and processed within 2 hours. Ficoll-Paque centrifugation in SepMate-50 tubes was used to isolate peripheral blood mononuclear cells. PBMCs were cryopreserved in aliquots of roughly 1.9 to 4 million cells in roughly 90% FBS with about 10% DMSO and kept in liquid nitrogen. Genomic DNA was extracted with the Qiagen AllPrep DNA/RNA Mini kit.

Two independent genomic DNA replicates were amplified for each sample, with approximately 0.5 ug used for blood and 1.5 ug for tumor or normal breast. TCRB sequencing of genomic DNA was carried out with the ImmunoSeq Intro kit according to the manufacturer's instructions. Multiplex PCR was run for 30 to 35 cycles using proprietary primers and spike-in control sequences for absolute quantification. Single-end 150-bp reads were used to sequence an 87-bp fragment covering the CDR3 and the flanking V and J genes. Each lane of an Illumina MiSeq running version 3.0 chemistry carried seven multiplexed samples, with two replicates apiece. Processing in the source paper ran as follows. Raw data were processed with the vendor's proprietary pipeline, and both replicates were merged into a single result per sample. Clonotypes were defined as productive rearrangements sharing the V-gene family, CDR3 amino acid sequence and J-gene segment. Clonality was computed as 1 minus the normalized Shannon entropy (Pielou evenness) of TCRB abundances. T cell density was estimated by dividing total templates by the number of input cells inferred from the DNA input amount. Recon with default parameters was used to estimate total repertoire diversity and clonality. Clonotypes with over 0.1% abundance in tumor and at least 32-fold higher abundance in tumor than in normal breast were defined as tumor-enriched. Sourced from immuneACCESS, this table was stored by TCRdb with only in-frame sequences that have V and J called. A share of the clones is absent; for the studies checked, an unresolved V gene accounts for under half, and the remainder has no known explanation. The V and J calls and clone size come from that table; D and trimming were worked out from the DNA. The sample contains about 51,000 clones, over 75% of them found a single time. The top ten constitute 3% to 3.5% of the sample.

Study-wide conclusions, independent of this receptor: Greater similarity was observed between blood and normal breast repertoires than between blood and tumor repertoires, and tumor was distinguished from normal in about 85% of the 16 patients when each tissue was compared with blood. Enriched TCRB sequences shared across patients were found to be mostly commonly generated sequences that were unlikely to play an important role in the tumor microenvironment. Chain pairing and functional markers such as CD4, CD8 and FOXP3 were not captured by bulk genomic DNA sequencing of unsorted cells. Because the cohort was small, a breakdown by tumor subtype could not be done. Compared with adjacent normal breast tissue, tumors had roughly 2.7-fold higher T cell density and higher clonality.

This TCR came from a person in their forties with breast cancer. The sample taken for sequencing was blood. Recombination joined TRBV7-6 with TRBJ2-1; the D gene may be TRBD1 or TRBD2, since each aligns over 5 bases. The CDR3 protein is CASVPGPQENEQFF. The DNA sequence is TGTGCCAGCGTGCCGGGACCCCAGGAAAATGAGCAGTTCTTC.